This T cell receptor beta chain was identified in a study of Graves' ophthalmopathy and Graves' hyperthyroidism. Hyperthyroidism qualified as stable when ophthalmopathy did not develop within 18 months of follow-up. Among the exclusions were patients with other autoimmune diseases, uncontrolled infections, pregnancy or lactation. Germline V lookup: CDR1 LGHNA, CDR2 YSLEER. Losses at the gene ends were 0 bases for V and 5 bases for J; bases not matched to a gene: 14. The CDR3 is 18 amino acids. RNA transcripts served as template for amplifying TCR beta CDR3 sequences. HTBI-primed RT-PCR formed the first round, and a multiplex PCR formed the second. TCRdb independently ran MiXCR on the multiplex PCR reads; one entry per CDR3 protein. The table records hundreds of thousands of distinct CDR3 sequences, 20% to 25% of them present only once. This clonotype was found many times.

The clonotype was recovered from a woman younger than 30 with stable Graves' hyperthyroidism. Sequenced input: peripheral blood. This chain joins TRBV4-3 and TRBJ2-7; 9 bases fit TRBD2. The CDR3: CASSQDTGAGGPRDEQYF. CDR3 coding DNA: TGCGCCAGCAGCCAAGATACGGGGGCGGGAGGGCCGAGGGACGAGCAGTACTTC.